A single T cell receptor (beta chain) is shown here with its context. The authors' processing: Estimation of nucleated cell counts relied on the amplification of reference gene primers. TCRdb's table, derived via immunoSEQ multiplex PCR, lists solely in-frame clones and lacks some. V, J and clone size are those of that table, while D and trimming were read from the DNA. The sample contains 270,000 or so clones, nearly 85% of which appear only once. This entry belongs to a study of blood T cell repertoires in COVID-19. Study in general: Acute and convalescent COVID-19 samples came from the United States, Italy and Spain. PBMCs, B-cell-depleted T cells, or T cells were the source of the cDNA or gDNA that made up the material.

In germline, CDR1 is SGHKS, CDR2 YYEKEE (reference sequence). The V gene end was trimmed by 1 base and the J gene end by 0 bases; junction bases not matched to a gene: 8. The CDR3 contains 19 residues. This chain joins TRBV5-5 and TRBJ1-4, with 11 bases identical to TRBD1. The TCR comes from a human donor in a cohort sampled during active COVID-19. Specimen: peripheral blood. This CDR3 reads CASSLRFGTGGSTNEKLFF. The DNA of the CDR3 is TGTGCCAGCAGCTTGAGATTCGGGACAGGGGGTTCAACTAATGAAAAACTGTTTTTT.